This T cell receptor beta chain was obtained from a study of cytomegalovirus exposure and HLA in healthy donors (dated 2017 in TCRdb). For the study in its entirety: In an earlier analysis of about 560 of the donors, under 300 Gb of sequence data and 90 million to 120 million unique TCR beta sequences from about 179 million T cells were reported. An early release that covered 500 to 800 HLA-typed donors contained about 300 gigabases of sequencing data and tens of millions of unique TCR sequences. Of the 300 to 450 genotyped donors, approximately 80% fell in the genetic ancestry cluster associated with self-reported Caucasian donors. The aim of the study was to test whether cataloging public T cell receptors could identify signatures of past pathogen exposure. The T cell repertoires of 666 subjects were profiled by immunosequencing and related to cytomegalovirus serostatus. Along with the roughly 670-subject first cohort, a separate validation cohort of over 90 different subjects was used. To predict cytomegalovirus infection status, the study brought together high-throughput TCR immunosequencing, statistical association of individual TCRs with disease status, and machine learning. A later analysis re-analyzed previously published TCR beta repertoires from 666 donors and added high-resolution HLA genotyping to study TCR occurrence patterns. Rather than using new phenotypic data, the later analysis identified candidate immune exposures from TCR beta sequences and from how often those sequences occurred across donors. An earlier analysis of 587 of the donors used high-throughput TCR beta sequencing to judge whether each TCR beta V gene segment behaved as functional or pseudogenic. Alongside the repertoire data, information on donor age, sex, ethnicity and CMV serostatus was compiled. A later genetic analysis used genome-wide SNP genotypes for about 65% of the roughly 700 donors, treating that subset as a discovery cohort. All discovery cohort repertoires had been generated using a single sequencing platform. Class I and class II HLA loci were covered by the typing at four-digit resolution. Typing coverage varied by locus: roughly 629-640 donors for A, B, C, DRB1 and DQB1; about 520 for DQA1; more than 600 for DPA1; about 450 for DPB1. Four or five DR-DQ haplotypes were handled as single units for association and clustering, since linkage in the cohort was strong. Among about 360 genotyped donors of the cohort, an average of approximately 230,000 unique TCR beta nucleotide sequences were sequenced per donor, around 20% of them non-productive.

As concerns this clone: Its antigen specificity is not known.

Beyond this particular receptor, the publication reports: Cytomegalovirus status was reported to be diagnosed by the classifier with high specificity and sensitivity in both the original and validation cohorts. In a later genetic analysis, fewer N-insertions in productive TCRs were reported among donors in an Asian-associated ancestry cluster than the 666-donor mean. A total of some 180 TCR beta chains were listed by the study as associated with cytomegalovirus. Because the 87-base-pair reads could not distinguish some IMGT-functional V segments, including TRBV6-2 and TRBV6-3, those segments were excluded. A further reported finding was that TCR beta sequences accurately predicted the HLA-A and HLA-B alleles for most subjects in the first cohort. According to a later analysis, most CMV-associated TCR beta chains appeared to be HLA-restricted, and the HLA associations seemed to be driven largely by CMV exposure. A few of the identified cytomegalovirus-associated TCR beta chains were confirmed in vitro to be specific for cytomegalovirus antigens. Because counts were too low, 15 or so rarely observed V segments, including chromosome 9 orphons, were excluded from the earlier analysis of 587 of the donors. According to the authors, the approach could potentially be generalized to other disease states and immunological phenotypes. Broadly in line with IMGT annotations, most TCR beta V segments showed up in productive rearrangements about 90% or about 30% of the time in an earlier analysis of around 600 of the donors. Specific HLA alleles were associated with more than 15,000 TCR beta sequences at a false discovery rate of 0.05 in a later analysis. The cohort was sequenced for TCR beta chains only, and without alpha or paired-chain data the features that could be detected were limited. In a later analysis, HLA-associated TCR beta chains showed more clonal expansion and lower generation probabilities than non-associated chains that were equally common. Because HLA typing was unavailable for some donors at each locus, only the typed subset was used in association tests. Strong co-occurrence of HLA alleles, especially DR and DQ, made assigning TCR associations to individual alleles difficult. A cluster of highly shared sequence variants was judged likely to represent a technical artifact of the sequencing pipeline. Most TCR sequences were observed very rarely across donors, whereas some public TCRs were present in many individuals. In a later analysis, the rate of TCR association differed among HLA loci, with DRB1 alleles having the most associated TCRs and HLA-C alleles having the fewest. Correlated functional status among segregating V segments might reflect linkage disequilibrium, but an unknown experimental factor could not be ruled out. In a later genetic analysis, a missense DCLRE1C variant was associated with V-gene and J-gene trimming of TCR beta chains, and the association was replicated in an independent cohort. Roughly uniform sequencing depth across donors was assumed in presence/absence analyses, although this assumption may not hold. Several of the top co-occurrence clusters appeared to be linked to parvovirus B19, influenza, CMV and Epstein-Barr virus, according to a later analysis. CMV serostatus was the only immune exposure information available for the cohort.

The cohort comprised several hundred healthy bone marrow donors. All cohort members were sampled while nominally healthy, although unrecorded immune exposures were likely present. The donor tested CMV seronegative, placing the donor among the 350 or so seronegative members of the cohort. Each donor provided a peripheral blood sample, and peripheral blood mononuclear cells were used for TCR beta sequencing. The Qiagen DNeasy Blood Extraction Kit was used to extract genomic DNA from the blood cell samples. The junction shows trimming of 2 bases on V and 0 bases on J, plus 13 bases between the germline ends. Spanning cysteine to phenylalanine, the CDR3 consists of 16 amino acids. The entry retains the CDR3 DNA only, 48 bases that are in frame from base 1. The germline V gene sets CDR1 to SGHRS and CDR2 to YFSETQ. Libraries were made using the immunoSEQ multiplex PCR assay. For the multiplex PCR, a mixture combining 60 forward primers for TCR Vbeta segments and 13 reverse primers for TCR Jbeta segments was used. The CDR3 region of rearranged TCR beta genes was amplified from genomic DNA by a multiplex PCR assay. On the Illumina HiSeq System, the amplified TCR beta libraries were sequenced as 87-base-pair reads. The paper's data handling went like this. A later analysis counted approximately 74 million unique TCR beta chains across the 500 to 850 repertoires, and around 9.9 million of these chains were shared by at least two donors. Raw reads were error-corrected and collapsed into unique sequences with a nearest-neighbor algorithm that merged closely related sequences to remove PCR and sequencing errors. Alignment of CDR3 sequences to IMGT reference sequences was used to assign V, D and J gene segments. For a sequence to be retained, a match of at least six nucleotides to both a V gene segment and a J gene segment was required. A rearrangement was called productive if the CDR3 had no stop codons and remained in frame with V and J, and every other rearrangement was called non-productive. CDR3 was defined by IMGT convention, running from the second conserved V-encoded cysteine to the conserved J-encoded phenylalanine. Sequences without an unambiguous match to a single V gene segment were excluded from the earlier analysis of 587 of the donors. In an earlier analysis of several hundred of the donors, V segments were called functional above 56.7% productive rearrangements and were called segregating when the between-donor standard deviation exceeded 5%. A statistical classification framework was developed to diagnose cytomegalovirus status using the catalog of TCR beta chain sequences. In a later analysis, V and J genes were assigned by comparing TCR nucleotide sequences against IMGT/GENE-DB human TR gene sequences. The TCRdist pipeline was used in a later analysis to assign CDR3 sequences and most-parsimonious VDJ recombination scenarios. A later analysis defined each TCR beta chain by its CDR3 amino acid sequence plus V-gene family, and excluded reads lacking a unique V-gene family. To address suspected cross-contamination and a sequencing artifact, a later analysis removed some 620 highly shared, low-generation-probability nucleotide sequences. A later analysis calculated a clonal expansion index for each public chain from normalized within-repertoire ranks of inferred template counts. A later analysis computed generation probabilities with a VDJ recombination model fitted to out-of-frame rearrangements, and checked the results against IGoR. Hypergeometric tests were used in a later analysis to score TCR-TCR, TCR-HLA and TCR-CMV co-occurrence, with a repertoire-size bias correction applied to the TCR pairs. False discovery rates were estimated in a later analysis by permuting HLA or CMV assignments 20 times. In a later analysis, co-occurring TCRs were grouped with DBSCAN, and TCRdist sequence similarity was added when clustering was performed within HLA-allele-positive subsets. Repertoires with fewer than 30,000 or more than 120,000 public chains were left out of co-occurrence clustering, as were about five repertoires with anomalous nucleotide sharing. The immuneACCESS repertoire file appears here via TCRdb, limited to in-frame rearrangements. These files lack a portion of the clones; in checked studies, under half of the deficit traces to unresolved V genes, and the cause of the others is not known. The V and J calls and clone size come from that table; D and trimming were worked out from the DNA. The sample's table lists a count of about 150,000 clones. 1.5% to 2% of the sample lies in the top ten.

The chain links TRBV5-1 with TRBJ2-3; a weak D assignment points to TRBD2 (5 bases agree). This sequence originates from a woman between 45 and 60 years old in good health and CMV-seronegative. Sequenced: PBMCs. The DNA sequence is as follows: TGCGCCAGCAGCTTAGCGGAAAGCAGTAGCACAGATACGCAGTATTTT. This is translated as CASSLAESSSTDTQYF.